This T cell receptor (beta chain) was sequenced in a study of blood T cell repertoires in COVID-19. The CDR3 spans 16 residues. Trimming took off 0 bases at V and 4 bases at J, with 16 bases between the two ends. Germline CDR1 SGDLS, CDR2 YYNGEE. Here immunoSEQ multiplex PCR was the method, and the copy in TCRdb shows in-frame clones only, minus some. The table lists some 180,000 clones, 70% to 90% of them singletons. The clonotype comes from a man aged 55 to 70 with active or convalescent COVID-19. Sequenced material: peripheral blood. The chain is built from TRBV9 and TRBJ2-5, with TRBD2 as a possible D gene (6 bases). The CDR3 DNA reads as TGTGCCAGCAGCGTAGACGCTAGCGTGGTTGGAGAGACCCAGTACTTC. Protein product: CASSVDASVVGETQYF.